This T cell receptor beta chain was documented in a study of CD8 T cell repertoires and HIV-1 epitope variants. Study background: An approximately nine-day culture received IL-2, IL-7 and IL-15 on days 3 and 7.

This clone was counted once. The table came from immunoSEQ multiplex PCR; TCRdb's copy has only in-frame clones and leaves some out. The repertoire holds about 95,000 clones, approximately 70% seen once, with roughly 25% in the top ten. Losses at the gene ends were 4 bases for V and 1 base for J; bases not matched to a gene: 6. CDR1 is KGHSH and CDR2 is LQKENI in the germline V gene. The CDR3 runs to 15 residues. The chain joins TRBV18 to TRBJ1-1, with 7 bases lining up with TRBD1. The sequenced sample was uncultured baseline CD8+ T cells from peripheral blood mononuclear cells (PBMCs). The sequence was obtained from a male donor with HIV. As DNA, the CDR3 is TGTGCCAGCTCACAAGGGGGCGGAGAGAACACTGAAGCTTTCTTT. Its translation: CASSQGGGENTEAFF.